One sample yielded the 32 T cell receptor beta chains listed below, sequenced in a study of cytomegalovirus exposure and HLA in healthy donors. In the PCR, 60 Vbeta and 13 Jbeta primers were used. Here immunoSEQ multiplex PCR was the method, and the copy in TCRdb shows in-frame clones only, minus some. In the table there are about 98,000 clones, about three quarters of which are singletons. The specimen was PBMCs. These receptors originate from a human donor in good health.

The V and J genes are TRBV6-5 and TRBJ1-2, with D unclear. CDR1 MNHEY and CDR2 SVGAGI come from the germline V gene. V lost 6 bases and J lost 0, with 8 bases in between. This CDR3 is built from 13 residues. DNA for the CDR3: TGTGCCAGCAGCCGCGTCCCTAACTATGGCTACACCTTC. Amino acids: CASSRVPNYGYTF.

The chain carries TRBV29-1 and TRBJ2-2, with 8 bases identical to TRBD2. CDR3 length: 14 amino acids. CDR1 is SQVTM and CDR2 is ANQGSEA in the germline V gene. J was trimmed by 7 bases and V by 4 bases; bases with no gene match: 8. The CDR3 spells CSVVAPLAGGELFF. Written as DNA, the CDR3 is TGCAGCGTTGTTGCCCCGCTAGCGGGCGGGGAGCTGTTTTTT.

The chain couples TRBV27 to TRBJ1-4; D might be TRBD1 (6 bases). The V end lost 1 base, the J end lost 5 bases, and 8 bases lay between the germline ends. Germline V gene data show CDR1 as MNHEY and CDR2 as SMNVEV (reference sequence). The CDR3 is 14 residues long. The CDR3 region has the DNA TGTGCCAGCAGTTTATGGGGGCAAAATGAAAAACTGTTTTTT. The encoded protein is CASSLWGQNEKLFF.

The chain is built from TRBV19 and TRBJ2-1; 10 bases are a match to TRBD2. The V gene end was trimmed by 6 bases and the J gene end by 2 bases; junction bases not matched to a gene: 4. CDR1 LNHDA and CDR2 SQIVND come from the germline V gene (reference sequence). This CDR3 has 15 amino acids. CDR3 sequence: CASRWTSGTYNEQFF. In DNA form, the CDR3 reads TGTGCCAGTAGATGGACTAGCGGAACCTACAATGAGCAGTTCTTC.

The chain joins TRBV6-1 to TRBJ2-1; TRBD2 agrees at 12 bases. J was trimmed by 3 bases and V by 2 bases; bases with no gene match: 2. CDR3 length: 16 residues. Germline-derived CDR1 and CDR2 are MNHNS and SASEGT. This CDR3 reads CASSERTSGIYNEQFF. The CDR3 coding sequence is TGTGCCAGCAGTGAAAGGACTAGCGGGATCTACAATGAGCAGTTCTTC.

V gene TRBV10-3 combines with J gene TRBJ1-1; D gene unclear. The CDR3 contains 15 residues. V was trimmed by 6 bases and J by 3 bases, leaving 17 bases between them. Looked up from germline, CDR1 is ENHRY and CDR2 is SYGVKD. The CDR3 DNA reads as TGTGCCATCAGAACTCCTAAGGGAGGTGACACTGAAGCTTTCTTT. Protein product: CAIRTPKGGDTEAFF.

The V and J genes are TRBV19 and TRBJ1-5, with D uncertain. Trimming took 7 bases from V and 7 from J, leaving 20 bases between them. There are 15 residues in the CDR3. CDR1 and CDR2 (germline): LNHDA, SQIVND (reference sequence). The CDR3 here is CASTPARGGGQPQHF. The CDR3, as DNA: TGTGCCAGTACCCCAGCCCGGGGAGGAGGACAGCCCCAGCATTTT.

CDR3 sequence: CASSNNFGSPLHF. In DNA, the CDR3 is TGTGCCAGCAGTAACAACTTCGGGTCACCCCTCCACTTT. This sequence joins TRBV6-4 and TRBJ1-6; D is uncertain. CDR3 length equals 13 residues. The V and J ends lost 5 bases and 10 bases respectively, with 12 bases between them. Germline V gene data show CDR1 as MRHNA and CDR2 as SNTAGT.

This chain's CDR3 is CASRERTERYQETQYF. The CDR3 region has the DNA TGTGCCAGCAGGGAAAGGACAGAACGATACCAAGAGACCCAGTACTTC. This rearrangement joins TRBV5-7 to TRBJ2-5; possibly TRBD1 for D (6 bases). TRBV5-7 is labeled an ORF, and its function is uncertain. V was clipped by 5 bases and J by 0 bases, with 17 bases between them. The length of the CDR3 is 16 residues.

CDR3 in DNA: TGTGCCAGCAGCTTAGAGCCAGGGCCAGATACGCAGTATTTT. Translation: CASSLEPGPDTQYF. The rearrangement joins TRBV11-1 to TRBJ2-3, with D perhaps matching TRBD1 (5 bases). Germline V gene sequence: CDR1 SGHAT, CDR2 FQDESV (reference sequence). The V and J ends lost 1 base and 4 bases respectively, with 9 bases between them. The CDR3 extends over 14 amino acids.

The rearrangement joins TRBV29-1 to TRBJ2-5; 7 nucleotides match TRBD2. This CDR3 region has 11 residues. Germline V lookup: CDR1 SQVTM, CDR2 ANQGSEA. J lost 1 base, V lost 7 bases, and 0 bases had no gene match. The CDR3 here is CSGGSQETQYF. The CDR3 DNA follows: TGCAGCGGCGGGAGCCAAGAGACCCAGTACTTC.

The J gene is TRBJ1-3, the V gene TRBV25-1, with D uncertain. Trimming removed 3 bases at V and 3 bases at J, with 12 bases between. Germline assignment: CDR1 MGHDK and CDR2 SYGVNS. The CDR3 spans 15 residues. This CDR3 reads CASSETQHIGNTIYF. Written as DNA, the CDR3 is TGTGCCAGCAGTGAGACACAACATATTGGAAACACCATATATTTT.

The gene calls are TRBV7-2 and TRBJ2-7; D unclear. Trimming removed 3 bases from V and 0 bases from J, with 9 bases in between. Germline CDR1 reads SGHTA; CDR2 reads FQGNSA. The CDR3 loop spans 14 amino acids. This CDR3 is CASSFGGFSYEQYF. CDR3 bases: TGTGCCAGCAGCTTCGGTGGTTTCTCCTACGAGCAGTACTTC.

The V call is TRBV4-3, the J call TRBJ2-3, with 10 bases fitting TRBD2. V lost 0 bases and J lost 0; bases outside the gene matches: 12. The CDR3 sequence is 20 residues long. Per the germline V gene, CDR1 is LGHNA and CDR2 is YSLEER. This chain's CDR3 is CASSQDRKTSGYPSTDTQYF. CDR3 DNA: TGCGCCAGCAGCCAAGATCGTAAGACTAGCGGGTATCCTAGCACAGATACGCAGTATTTT.

This clone was picked up a small number of times. The chain recombines TRBV6-5 with TRBJ1-1; 11 bases align to TRBD1. CDR1 is MNHEY, CDR2 SVGAGI, per germline. Unmatched junction bases numbered 7, after V lost 10 bases and J lost 6 bases. CDR3 length: 13 residues. In nucleotides, the CDR3 is TGTGCCACCAACCGGGACAGGGGGGCTGAAGCTTTCTTT. It codes for CATNRDRGAEAFF.

The chain carries TRBV10-1 and TRBJ2-2; D is perhaps TRBD1 (6 bases). Germline V gives CDR1 WNHNN, CDR2 SYGVQD (reference sequence). There are 18 residues in the CDR3. V lost 11 bases, J lost 4 bases, and 29 bases lay in between. CDR3 region: CALQDENRENLGTGELFF. The CDR3 region has the DNA TGCGCCCTCCAAGACGAAAACAGGGAAAACTTGGGCACCGGGGAGCTGTTTTTT.

To note about this clone: One end of the junction fails to match germline, which may point to a read error. This sequence joins TRBV7-9 and TRBJ2-7, with 8 bases that match TRBD1. This CDR3 spans 12 amino acids. Germline CDR1 is SEHNR and CDR2 is FQNEAQ (reference sequence). CDR3 sequence reads: CSSSSDRVEQYF. In DNA form, the CDR3 reads TGTTCCAGCAGCTCGGACAGGGTCGAGCAGTACTTC.

V usage is TRBV27 and J usage is TRBJ1-5; 9 nucleotides match TRBD1. Trimming cost V 5 bases and J 2 bases; bases outside gene matches: 4. Germline loops: CDR1 MNHEY, CDR2 SMNVEV (reference sequence). This CDR3 has 15 amino acids. The CDR3 here is CASSRDRVRNQPQHF. The CDR3 DNA follows: TGTGCCAGCAGTAGGGACAGGGTGCGCAATCAGCCCCAGCATTTT.

This clone is a singleton in its sample. The CDR3 here is CASSQGSGCGYTF. In DNA form, the CDR3 reads TGCGCCAGCAGCCAAGGTTCCGGGTGTGGCTACACCTTC. This chain joins TRBV4-1 and TRBJ1-2; D gene ambiguous. The germline CDR1 and CDR2 sequences are MGHRA and YSYEKL. The CDR3 totals 13 residues. Trimming cost V 1 base and J 7 bases, with 10 bases left between them.

This clone has just one count. The gene calls are TRBV10-2 and TRBJ1-2, with TRBD1 identical over 10 bases. This CDR3 contains 13 residues. The trim removed 9 bases at V and 5 bases at J, leaving 6 bases unmatched. Per germline, CDR1 WSHSY and CDR2 SAAADI. CDR3 nucleotide sequence: TGCGCCAGTTCCGGGACAGGGGAATATGGCTACACCTTC. As protein: CASSGTGEYGYTF.

In this sample, this clone turned up once. The chain couples TRBV6-6 to TRBJ2-1, with TRBD2 identical over 9 bases. From germline, CDR1 is MNHNY and CDR2 SVGAGI (reference sequence). The CDR3 runs 15 residues. J lost 5 bases, V lost 2 bases, and 4 bases had no gene match. CDR3: CASSYTSGRNNEQFF. The CDR3 DNA follows: TGTGCCAGCAGTTACACCAGCGGGAGGAACAATGAGCAGTTCTTC.

This clone appeared a few times. V usage is TRBV5-4 and J usage is TRBJ2-6; 7 nucleotides match TRBD1. The length of the CDR3 is 17 residues. With V trimmed by 4 bases and J by 0 bases, 7 bases remained unmatched. Germline-derived CDR1 and CDR2 are SGHNT and YYREEE (reference sequence). The CDR3 sequence: CASSGGQTRSGANVLTF. CDR3 bases: TGTGCCAGCAGCGGGGGACAGACCCGCTCTGGGGCCAACGTCCTGACTTTC.

V gene TRBV5-4 combines with J gene TRBJ1-2, with 7 bases lining up with TRBD1. CDR1 is SGHNT and CDR2 is YYREEE in the germline V gene (reference sequence). After removal of 0 bases from V and 4 bases from J, the junction contained 3 bases not matched to a gene. The CDR3 extends over 14 amino acids. CDR3 nucleotides: TGTGCCAGCAGCTTGGATCCAGGGGGCTATGGCTACACCTTC. It is translated as CASSLDPGGYGYTF.

The chain links TRBV9 to TRBJ2-3; a weak D match, TRBD1 (6 bases). Germline V gene data show CDR1 as SGDLS and CDR2 as YYNGEE. The CDR3 sequence is 16 residues long. Trimming took off 3 bases at V and 4 bases at J, with 18 bases between the two ends. CDR3 coding DNA: TGTGCCAGCAGCGCACGAAACCTACAGGGTCCAGATACGCAGTATTTT. It yields the protein CASSARNLQGPDTQYF. The variable domain in full, with the rest retrieved from reference TRBV9 and TRBJ2-3, is DSGVTQTPKHLITATGQRVTLRCSPRSGDLSVYWYQQSLDQGLQFLIQYYNGEERAKGNILERFSAQQFPDLHSELNLSSLELGDSALYFCASSARNLQGPDTQYFGPGTRLTVL.

V is TRBV7-6 and J is TRBJ2-7; 7 bases line up with TRBD1. The CDR3 spans 14 residues. V dropped 5 bases and J dropped 6; count of bases not matched to a gene: 10. Germline V gives CDR1 SGHVS, CDR2 FNYEAQ. The CDR3 region has the DNA TGTGCCAGCAGCGTAGGGGGCAGGGTTGCCGAGCAGTACTTC. It translates to CASSVGGRVAEQYF.

The chain recombines TRBV5-1 with TRBJ1-3, with 8 bases fitting TRBD1. The CDR3 has 16 amino acids. Trimming cost V 2 bases and J 2 bases; bases outside gene matches: 6. Germline loops: CDR1 SGHRS, CDR2 YFSETQ. This CDR3 reads CASSLDRGRTGNTIYF. The CDR3 DNA reads TGCGCCAGCAGCTTAGACAGGGGACGGACTGGAAACACCATATATTTT.

The chain is built from TRBV9 and TRBJ1-3; 9 bases are shared with TRBD1. Per germline, CDR1 SGDLS and CDR2 YYNGEE. Trimming at V came to 3 bases and at J to 0 bases, leaving 10 bases not matched to a gene. The CDR3 is 18 residues long. CDR3 DNA sequence: TGTGCCAGCAGCGCTTCCAGCGACAGGGGGTACTCTGGAAACACCATATATTTT. This gives the protein CASSASSDRGYSGNTIYF. Based on the CDR3 plus reference TRBV9 and TRBJ1-3, the full variable domain is DSGVTQTPKHLITATGQRVTLRCSPRSGDLSVYWYQQSLDQGLQFLIQYYNGEERAKGNILERFSAQQFPDLHSELNLSSLELGDSALYFCASSASSDRGYSGNTIYFGEGSWLTVV.

The V and J genes are TRBV5-5 and TRBJ1-6; 9 nucleotides match TRBD1. The CDR3 runs to 17 residues. Per the germline V gene, CDR1 is SGHKS and CDR2 is YYEKEE (reference sequence). Losses at the gene ends were 5 bases for V and 7 bases for J; bases not matched to a gene: 13. CDR3 sequence reads: CASRPTTGGGWNSPLHF. CDR3 nucleotides: TGTGCCAGCAGGCCAACTACAGGGGGCGGGTGGAATTCACCCCTCCACTTT.

The chain has TRBV5-4 and TRBJ1-1, with D unresolved. Looked up from germline, CDR1 is SGHNT and CDR2 is YYREEE (reference sequence). This CDR3 region has 14 residues. With 0 bases removed from V and 7 bases from J, the gap between germline ends came to 13 bases. Here the CDR3 DNA reads TGTGCCAGCAGCTTGGGTTATAGAACGGGTGAAGCTTTCTTT. It translates to CASSLGYRTGEAFF.

In this sample, this clone turned up once. The chain has TRBV19 and TRBJ1-5, with D perhaps TRBD1 (5 bases). This CDR3 is 14 amino acids long. The germline CDR1 and CDR2 sequences are LNHDA and SQIVND (reference sequence). The V gene lost 10 bases and the J gene lost 4 bases, with 17 bases spanning the gap. CDR3 protein: CATSGPRSNQPQHF. The CDR3 DNA follows: TGTGCCACTTCAGGGCCCCGAAGTAATCAGCCCCAGCATTTT.

The chain carries TRBV10-3 and TRBJ2-1, with TRBD2 matching over 7 bases. V lost 2 bases to trimming and J lost 2 bases; unmatched junction nucleotides: 3. CDR1 and CDR2 from the germline V gene are ENHRY and SYGVKD. The CDR3 sequence is 15 residues long. In DNA form, the CDR3 reads TGTGCCATCAGTGAGCCGAGCGGGACCTACAATGAGCAGTTCTTC. As protein: CAISEPSGTYNEQFF.

This clone has just one count. The chain employs TRBV30 and TRBJ2-1, with TRBD1 as a possible D gene (6 bases). There are 14 residues in the CDR3. CDR1 GTSNPN and CDR2 SVGIG come from the germline V gene (reference sequence). Trimming removed 1 base from V and 7 bases from J, with 14 bases in between. The CDR3 is CAWSDLGARNEQFF. CDR3 nucleotide sequence: TGTGCCTGGAGTGATCTGGGGGCGCGAAATGAGCAGTTCTTC.